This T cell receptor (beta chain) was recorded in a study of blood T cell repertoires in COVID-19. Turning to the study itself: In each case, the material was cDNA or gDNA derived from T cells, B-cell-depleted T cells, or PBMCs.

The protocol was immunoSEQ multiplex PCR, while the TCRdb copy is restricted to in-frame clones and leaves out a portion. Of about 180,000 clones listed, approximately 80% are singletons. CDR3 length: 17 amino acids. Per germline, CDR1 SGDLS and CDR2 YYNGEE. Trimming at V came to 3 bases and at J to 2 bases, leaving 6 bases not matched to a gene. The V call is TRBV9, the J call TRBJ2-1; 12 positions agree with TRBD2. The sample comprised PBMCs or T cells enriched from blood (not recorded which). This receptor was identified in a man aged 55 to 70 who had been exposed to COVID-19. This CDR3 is CASSARLAGVTYNEQFF. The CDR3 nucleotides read TGTGCCAGCAGCGCCCGACTAGCGGGAGTGACCTACAATGAGCAGTTCTTC.